The 10 T cell receptor beta chains below all came from one sample that was sequenced in a study of blood T cell repertoires in COVID-19. The protocol was immunoSEQ multiplex PCR, while the TCRdb copy is restricted to in-frame clones and leaves out a portion. The table lists 150,000 or so clones, about four fifths of them singletons. The specimen sequenced was peripheral blood. Every receptor here comes from a woman in her sixties or seventies with COVID-19, enrolled during active disease.

In its sample, this clone was seen once. The V gene is TRBV5-5, the J gene TRBJ2-7; D is unresolved. Germline-derived CDR1 and CDR2 are SGHKS and YYEKEE (reference sequence). The CDR3 totals 11 residues. The germline V and J ends were trimmed by 0 bases and 7 bases, with 5 bases remaining between them. The CDR3: CASSLAEEQYF. For the CDR3, the DNA is TGTGCCAGCAGCTTGGCCGAGGAGCAGTACTTC.

The V and J genes are TRBV27 and TRBJ1-6; D not resolved. CDR3 length equals 14 residues. The germline gives CDR1 MNHEY, CDR2 SMNVEV (reference sequence). V was pared by 3 bases and J by 10 bases, with 13 bases between. Here the CDR3 reads CASSFKPGGSPLHF. CDR3 nucleotides: TGTGCCAGCAGTTTTAAGCCGGGTGGGTCACCCCTCCACTTT.

The gene calls are TRBV19 and TRBJ1-3; D gene unclear. CDR1 LNHDA and CDR2 SQIVND come from the germline V gene (reference sequence). Trimming stripped 6 bases from V and 4 bases from J, with 10 bases between. The CDR3 is 13 residues long. The CDR3 region has the DNA TGTGCCAGTAGGAGGGAAGCCGGAAACACCATATATTTT. It translates to CASRREAGNTIYF.

The chain recombines TRBV30 with TRBJ2-3; 7 bases align to TRBD2. This CDR3 has 17 residues. V lost 2 bases, J lost 3 bases, and 14 bases stayed unmatched. The V gene's germline CDR1 is GTSNPN and CDR2 SVGIG (reference sequence). The DNA for the CDR3 is TGTGCCTGGAGTTTCCCGCGAGTAGCGGGTAAAACAGATACGCAGTATTTT. Translation gives CAWSFPRVAGKTDTQYF.

The rearrangement links TRBV5-1 to TRBJ2-2; maybe TRBD2 (6 bases). V was trimmed by 0 bases and J by 9 bases, leaving 9 bases between them. The CDR3 runs 13 residues. Germline V gene sequence: CDR1 SGHRS, CDR2 YFSETQ. CDR3 nucleotide sequence: TGCGCCAGCAGCTTGGAGGAGGGGCGGGAGCTGTTTTTT. It yields the protein CASSLEEGRELFF.

J is TRBJ2-1 and V is TRBV19, with D perhaps matching TRBD1 (5 bases). The V end lost 0 bases, the J end lost 3 bases, and 9 bases lay between the germline ends. The CDR3 spans 15 residues. Per the germline V gene, CDR1 is LNHDA and CDR2 is SQIVND (reference sequence). Here the CDR3 reads CASSIEDKNYNEQFF. CDR3 coding DNA: TGTGCCAGTAGTATAGAGGACAAGAACTACAATGAGCAGTTCTTC.

J is TRBJ2-3 and V is TRBV28, with 7 bases matching TRBD1. V shed 7 bases and J 1 base; nucleotides not matched to a gene: 5. CDR3 length: 14 amino acids. Germline-derived CDR1 and CDR2 are MDHEN and SYDVKM. The CDR3 nucleotides read TGTGCCAGCATCGAACAGGGGCGCACAGATACGCAGTATTTT. Encoded protein: CASIEQGRTDTQYF.

The chain links TRBV3-1 (or the pseudogene TRBV3-2) to TRBJ2-1; 9 positions agree with TRBD2. The CDR3 runs to 14 residues. V trimming: 2 bases; J trimming: 14 bases; junction bases outside the gene matches: 10. From germline, CDR1 is LGHDT and CDR2 YNNKEL (reference sequence). The CDR3 bases are TGTGCCAGCAGCCAATTCTCCGGGACTAGCTTTAAGTTCTTC. It is translated as CASSQFSGTSFKFF.

The chain uses TRBV29-1 and TRBJ1-2; 8 bases fit TRBD1. Trimming removed 7 bases from V and 8 bases from J; junction bases left unmatched: 6. CDR3 size: 11 residues. The V gene's germline CDR1 is SQVTM and CDR2 ANQGSEA. The CDR3 sequence: CSARTGRGYTF. CDR3 in DNA: TGCAGCGCACGGACAGGGAGAGGCTACACCTTC.

The J gene is TRBJ1-4, the V gene TRBV18, with a weak D call TRBD1 (5 bases). V shed 6 bases and J shed 7 bases, with 12 bases lying between them. The CDR3 sequence is 13 residues long. Germline CDR1 KGHSH, CDR2 LQKENI. CDR3 sequence (DNA): TGTGCCAGCTCCAGTGGGGCAGGTGAAAAACTGTTTTTT. Translation gives CASSSGAGEKLFF.